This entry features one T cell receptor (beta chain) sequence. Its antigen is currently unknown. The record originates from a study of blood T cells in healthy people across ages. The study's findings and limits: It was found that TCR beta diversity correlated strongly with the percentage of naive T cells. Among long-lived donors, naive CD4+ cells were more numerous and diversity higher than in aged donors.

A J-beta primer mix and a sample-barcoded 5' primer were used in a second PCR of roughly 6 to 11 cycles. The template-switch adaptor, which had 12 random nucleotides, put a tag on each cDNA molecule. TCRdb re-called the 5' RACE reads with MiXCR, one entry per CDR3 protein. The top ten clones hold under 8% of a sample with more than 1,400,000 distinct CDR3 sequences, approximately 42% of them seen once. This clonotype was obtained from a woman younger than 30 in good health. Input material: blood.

CDR3 sequence: CASSLGAGLAHNEQYF. The CDR3 nucleotides read TGTGCCAGCAGTTTGGGTGCGGGACTAGCGCACAATGAGCAGTACTTC. The chain carries TRBV12-3 or TRBV12-4 and TRBJ2-1; TRBD2 aligns across 10 bases. The J call may be wrong; the DNA end is better matched by TRBJ2-7. The CDR3 runs 16 residues.